One sample yielded the 9 T cell receptor beta chains listed below, sequenced in a study of human T cells and chemical hapten exposure. TCRdb reanalysed the RACE reads using MiXCR and keeps one entry per CDR3 protein. Counted here are about 52,000 distinct CDR3 sequences, roughly 9.5% occurring once; the ten biggest clones make up about 15%. Time point noted: patch test 3, about 24 weeks after DPC sensitization. This sample's treatment: therapeutic diphenylcyclopropenone sensitization with weekly scalp DPC. Sequenced here: whole blood, sampled in connection with sensitization to the hapten diphenylcyclopropenone (DPC). The receptor source for this set is a woman aged 40 to 49 with alopecia areata. Some clones in this sample may be carry-over from other donors' samples.

In its sample, this clonotype was seen a few times. The chain joins TRBV7-8 to TRBJ2-7; D ambiguous. This CDR3 contains 14 residues. Per germline, CDR1 SGHVS and CDR2 FQNEAQ. V was clipped by 1 base and J by 2 bases, with 9 bases between them. The CDR3 DNA reads as TGTGCCAGCAGCTTAGTCGGCCAGCCCTACGAGCAGTACTTC. Its translation is CASSLVGQPYEQYF. The full variable domain, completed using reference TRBV7-8 and TRBJ2-7, is GAGVSQSPRYKVAKRGQDVALRCDPISGHVSLFWYQQALGQGPEFLTYFQNEAQLDKSGLPSDRFFAERPEGSVSTLKIQRTQQEDSAVYLCASSLVGQPYEQYFGPGTRLTVT.

The rearrangement uses TRBV6-4 and TRBJ1-1, with a possible D match to TRBD1 (6 bases). Germline V gene sequence: CDR1 MRHNA, CDR2 SNTAGT. With 0 bases removed from V and 6 bases from J, the gap between germline ends came to 14 bases. The CDR3 runs 15 residues. CDR3: CASSDSPGRGAEAFF. Written as DNA, the CDR3 is TGTGCCAGCAGTGACTCACCGGGCAGGGGAGCTGAAGCTTTCTTT.

The chain joins TRBV5-5 to TRBJ1-6; D gene unclear. V gave up 7 bases and J gave up 8 bases, with 13 bases separating them. The CDR3 is 13 residues long. CDR1 is SGHKS and CDR2 is YYEKEE in the germline V gene (reference sequence). CDR3 in DNA: TGTGCCAGCGCCACGACCACGGATTCACCCCTCCACTTT. This sequence encodes CASATTTDSPLHF.

This clonotype appeared a few times. The chain joins TRBV18 to TRBJ1-1; tentatively, D is TRBD1 (6 bases). This CDR3 region has 16 residues. V was clipped by 1 base and J by 1 base, with 13 bases between them. CDR1 is KGHSH and CDR2 is LQKENI in the germline V gene. This CDR3 reads CASSPQAVQGNTEAFF. The CDR3 DNA is TGTGCCAGCTCACCACAAGCCGTACAGGGGAACACTGAAGCTTTCTTT.

This clonotype was counted ten times or more. The chain couples TRBV7-3 to TRBJ2-1, with TRBD1 matching 7 bases. Germline values: CDR1 SGHTA, CDR2 FQGTGA. With 3 bases clipped from V and 6 bases from J, the junction kept 2 bases outside the gene matches. The CDR3 loop spans 13 amino acids. CDR3 amino acids: CASSLGQSNEQFF. Here the CDR3 DNA reads TGTGCCAGCAGCTTGGGACAGAGCAATGAGCAGTTCTTC.

This clonotype was counted many times. J is TRBJ1-1 and V is TRBV7-9; D ambiguous. The V gene lost 0 bases and the J gene lost 7 bases, with 6 bases spanning the gap. Germline CDR1 SEHNR, CDR2 FQNEAQ (reference sequence). The CDR3 runs to 12 residues. The CDR3 bases are TGTGCCAGCAGCTTAGCCCCTCATGAAGCTTTCTTT. Its protein is CASSLAPHEAFF.

This sequence joins TRBV5-4 and TRBJ2-3, with D perhaps matching TRBD1 (6 bases). The CDR3 runs 15 residues. Trimming removed 6 bases at V and 4 bases at J, with 18 bases between. From germline, CDR1 is SGHNT and CDR2 YYREEE (reference sequence). In DNA, the CDR3 is TGTGCCAGCAACGGAAGGGGGACCGGGGCAGATACGCAGTATTTT. This encodes CASNGRGTGADTQYF.

This clonotype was recorded a few times. The chain joins TRBV12-3 or TRBV12-4 to TRBJ2-7, with D uncertain. With 5 bases removed from V and 0 bases from J, the gap between germline ends came to 11 bases. The CDR3 has 14 amino acids. CDR3 sequence (DNA): TGTGCCAGCAGTGGATATGATTACTCCTACGAGCAGTACTTC. Translating it yields CASSGYDYSYEQYF.

In this sample, this clonotype turned up many times. The chain joins TRBV7-9 to TRBJ1-5, with D possibly being TRBD1 (5 bases). Germline CDR1 reads SEHNR; CDR2 reads FQNEAQ (reference sequence). The V end lost 1 base, the J end lost 5 bases, and 12 bases lay between the germline ends. The CDR3 runs 15 residues. The CDR3 protein is CASSLGRQGDQPQHF. CDR3 DNA sequence: TGTGCCAGCAGCTTAGGGAGGCAGGGAGATCAGCCCCAGCATTTT.